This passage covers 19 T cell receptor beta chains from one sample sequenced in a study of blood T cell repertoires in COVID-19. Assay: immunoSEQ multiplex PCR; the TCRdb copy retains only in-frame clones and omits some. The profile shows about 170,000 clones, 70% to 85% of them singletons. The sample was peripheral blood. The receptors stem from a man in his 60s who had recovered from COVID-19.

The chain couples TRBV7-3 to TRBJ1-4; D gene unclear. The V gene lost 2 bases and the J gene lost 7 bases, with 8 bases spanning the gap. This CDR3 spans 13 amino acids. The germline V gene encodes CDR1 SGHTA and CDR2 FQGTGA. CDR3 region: CASSLVPSEKLFF. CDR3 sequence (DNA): TGTGCCAGCAGCTTAGTACCTAGTGAAAAACTGTTTTTT.

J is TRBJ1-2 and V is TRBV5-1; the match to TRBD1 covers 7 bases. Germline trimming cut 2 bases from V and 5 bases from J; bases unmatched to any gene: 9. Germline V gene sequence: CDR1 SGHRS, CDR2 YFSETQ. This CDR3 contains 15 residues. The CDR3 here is CASSFPEQGIYGYTF. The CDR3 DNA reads TGCGCCAGCAGCTTTCCCGAACAGGGGATATATGGCTACACCTTC. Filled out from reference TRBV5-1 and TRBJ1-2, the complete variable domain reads KAGVTQTPRYLIKTRGQQVTLSCSPISGHRSVSWYQQTPGQGLQFLFEYFSETQRNKGNFPGRFSGRQFSNSRSEMNVSTLELGDSALYLCASSFPEQGIYGYTFGSGTRLTVV.

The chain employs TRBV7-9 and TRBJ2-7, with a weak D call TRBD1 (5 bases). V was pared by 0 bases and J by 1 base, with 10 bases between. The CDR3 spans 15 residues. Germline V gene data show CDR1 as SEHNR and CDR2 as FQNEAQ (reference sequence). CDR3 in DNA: TGTGCCAGCAGCTTAGCACAGGTTGGATCCTACGAGCAGTACTTC. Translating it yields CASSLAQVGSYEQYF. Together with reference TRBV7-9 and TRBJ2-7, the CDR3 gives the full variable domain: DTGVSQNPRHKITKRGQNVTFRCDPISEHNRLYWYRQTLGQGPEFLTYFQNEAQLEKSRLLSDRFSAERPKGSFSTLEIQRTEQGDSAMYLCASSLAQVGSYEQYFGPGTRLTVT.

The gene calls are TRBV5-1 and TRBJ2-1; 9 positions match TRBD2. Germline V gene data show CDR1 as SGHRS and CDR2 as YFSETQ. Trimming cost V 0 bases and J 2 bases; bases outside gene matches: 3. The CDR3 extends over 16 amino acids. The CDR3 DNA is TGCGCCAGCAGCTTGGGCGGGGGGGCCCCCTACAATGAGCAGTTCTTC. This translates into CASSLGGGAPYNEQFF.

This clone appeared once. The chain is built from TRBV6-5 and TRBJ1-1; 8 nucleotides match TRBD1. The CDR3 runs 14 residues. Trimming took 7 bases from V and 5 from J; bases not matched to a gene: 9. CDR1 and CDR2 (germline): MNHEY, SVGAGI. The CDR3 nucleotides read TGTGCCAGCATCAGAGGACAGGGAACGACTGAAGCTTTCTTT. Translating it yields CASIRGQGTTEAFF.

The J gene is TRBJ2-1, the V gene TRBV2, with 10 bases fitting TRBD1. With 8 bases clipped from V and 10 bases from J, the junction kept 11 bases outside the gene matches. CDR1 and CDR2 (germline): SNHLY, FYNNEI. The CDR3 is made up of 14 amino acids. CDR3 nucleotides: TGTGCCAGCTACAGGGACAGGGGTTCCCGGGAGCAGTTCTTC. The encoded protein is CASYRDRGSREQFF.

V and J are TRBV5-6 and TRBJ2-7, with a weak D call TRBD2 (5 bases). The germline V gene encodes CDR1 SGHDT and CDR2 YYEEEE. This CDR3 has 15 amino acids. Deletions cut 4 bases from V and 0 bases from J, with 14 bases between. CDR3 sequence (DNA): TGTGCCAGCAGCCCCGATCCAGGAGGCTCCTACGAGCAGTACTTC. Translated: CASSPDPGGSYEQYF.

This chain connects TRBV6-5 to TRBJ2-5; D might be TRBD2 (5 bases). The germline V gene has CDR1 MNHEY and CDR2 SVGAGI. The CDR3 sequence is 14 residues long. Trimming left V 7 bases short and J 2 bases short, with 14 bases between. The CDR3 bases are TGTGCCAGCACCAGCGGCGGGCCTCAAGAGACCCAGTACTTC. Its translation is CASTSGGPQETQYF.

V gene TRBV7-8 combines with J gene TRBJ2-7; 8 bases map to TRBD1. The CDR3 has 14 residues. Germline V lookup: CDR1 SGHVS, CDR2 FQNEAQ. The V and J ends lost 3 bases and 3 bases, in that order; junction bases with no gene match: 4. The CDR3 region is CASSFVTGGYEQYF. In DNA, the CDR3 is TGTGCCAGCAGCTTTGTAACAGGGGGCTACGAGCAGTACTTC.

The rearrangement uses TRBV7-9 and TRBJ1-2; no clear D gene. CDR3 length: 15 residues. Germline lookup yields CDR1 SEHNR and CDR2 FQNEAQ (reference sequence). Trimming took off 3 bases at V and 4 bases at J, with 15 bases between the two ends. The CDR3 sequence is CASSLAVSNLYGYTF. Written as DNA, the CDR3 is TGTGCCAGCAGCTTGGCGGTCAGCAACCTCTATGGCTACACCTTC.

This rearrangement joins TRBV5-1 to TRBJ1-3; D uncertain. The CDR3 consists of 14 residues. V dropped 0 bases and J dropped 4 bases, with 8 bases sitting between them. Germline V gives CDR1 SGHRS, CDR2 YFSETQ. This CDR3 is CASSLDTAGNTIYF. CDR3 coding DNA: TGCGCCAGCAGCTTGGACACAGCCGGAAACACCATATATTTT.

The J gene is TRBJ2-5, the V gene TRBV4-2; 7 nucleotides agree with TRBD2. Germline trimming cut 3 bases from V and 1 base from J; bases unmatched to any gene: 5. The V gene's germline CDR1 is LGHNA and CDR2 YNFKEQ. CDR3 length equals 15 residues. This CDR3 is CASSQDLAGQETQYF. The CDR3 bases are TGTGCCAGCAGCCAGGATTTAGCGGGCCAAGAGACCCAGTACTTC.

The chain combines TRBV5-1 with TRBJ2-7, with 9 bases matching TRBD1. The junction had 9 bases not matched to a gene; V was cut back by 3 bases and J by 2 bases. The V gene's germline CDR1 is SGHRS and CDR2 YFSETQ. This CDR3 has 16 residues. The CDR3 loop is CASSWGQGGFPYEQYF. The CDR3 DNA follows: TGCGCCAGCAGCTGGGGACAGGGAGGCTTTCCCTACGAGCAGTACTTC.

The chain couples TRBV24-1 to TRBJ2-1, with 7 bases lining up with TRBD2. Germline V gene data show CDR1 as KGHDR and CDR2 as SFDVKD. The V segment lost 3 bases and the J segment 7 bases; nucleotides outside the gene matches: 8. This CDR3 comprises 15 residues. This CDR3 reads CATSDPKRGGNEQFF. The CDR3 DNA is TGTGCCACCAGTGATCCCAAGCGGGGTGGAAATGAGCAGTTCTTC.

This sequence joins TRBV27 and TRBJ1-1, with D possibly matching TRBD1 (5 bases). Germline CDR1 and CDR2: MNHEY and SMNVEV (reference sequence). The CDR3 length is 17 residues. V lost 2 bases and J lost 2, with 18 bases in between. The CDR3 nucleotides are TGTGCCAGCAGTTTAGAAGGGATCGACAGACCAAACACTGAAGCTTTCTTT. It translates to CASSLEGIDRPNTEAFF.

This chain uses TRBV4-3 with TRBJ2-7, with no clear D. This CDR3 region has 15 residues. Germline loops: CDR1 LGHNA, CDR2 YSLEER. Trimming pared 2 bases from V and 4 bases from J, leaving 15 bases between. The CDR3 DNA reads TGCGCCAGCAGCCAAAACAGATTTGATACTTACGAGCAGTACTTC. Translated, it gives CASSQNRFDTYEQYF.

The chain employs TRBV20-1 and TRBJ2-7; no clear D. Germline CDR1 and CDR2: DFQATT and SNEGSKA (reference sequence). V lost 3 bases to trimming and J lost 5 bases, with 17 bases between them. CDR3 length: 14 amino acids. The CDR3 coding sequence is TGCAGTGCTAGTAATATTGGTCTACCCGACGAGCAGTACTTC. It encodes CSASNIGLPDEQYF.

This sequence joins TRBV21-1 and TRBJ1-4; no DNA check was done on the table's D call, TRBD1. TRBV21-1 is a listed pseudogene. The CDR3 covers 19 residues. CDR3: CASTRLQGIRARSNEKLFF. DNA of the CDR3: TGTGCCAGCACACGACTACAGGGAATCAGGGCTAGATCTAATGAAAAACTGTTTTTT.

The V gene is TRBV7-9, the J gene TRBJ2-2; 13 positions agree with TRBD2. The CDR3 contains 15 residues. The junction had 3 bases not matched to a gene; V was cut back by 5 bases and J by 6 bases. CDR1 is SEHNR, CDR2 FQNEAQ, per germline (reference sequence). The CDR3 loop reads CASSPGLAGSGELFF. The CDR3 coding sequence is TGTGCCAGCAGCCCGGGACTAGCGGGGTCCGGGGAGCTGTTTTTT.